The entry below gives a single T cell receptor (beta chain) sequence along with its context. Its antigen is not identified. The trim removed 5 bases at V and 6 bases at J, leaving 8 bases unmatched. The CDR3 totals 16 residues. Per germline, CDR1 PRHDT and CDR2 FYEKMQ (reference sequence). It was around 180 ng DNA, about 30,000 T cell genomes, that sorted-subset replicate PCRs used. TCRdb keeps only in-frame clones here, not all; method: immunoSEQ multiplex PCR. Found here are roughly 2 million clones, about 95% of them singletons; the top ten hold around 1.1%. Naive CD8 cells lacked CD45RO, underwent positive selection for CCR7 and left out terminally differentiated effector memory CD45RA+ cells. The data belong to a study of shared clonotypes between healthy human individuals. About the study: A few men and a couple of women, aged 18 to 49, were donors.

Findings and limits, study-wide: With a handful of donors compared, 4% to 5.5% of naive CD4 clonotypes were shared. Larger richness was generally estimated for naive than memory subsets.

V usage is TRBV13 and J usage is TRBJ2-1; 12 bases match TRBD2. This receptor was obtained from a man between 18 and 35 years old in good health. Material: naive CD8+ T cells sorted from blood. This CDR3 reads CASSQGASGRANEQFF. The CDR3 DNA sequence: TGTGCCAGCAGCCAGGGGGCTAGCGGGAGGGCCAATGAGCAGTTCTTC.